This is a list of T cell receptor beta chains from one sample in a study of blood T cell repertoires in COVID-19. TCRdb's copy holds only in-frame clones and misses some; the assay was immunoSEQ multiplex PCR. Altogether some 210,000 clones are present, more than 70% being singletons, with the ten largest covering 6.2%. Sequencing was performed on peripheral blood. All receptors derive from a woman in her thirties or forties who had recovered from COVID-19. Each CDR3 is given with its conserved first and last residue. D genes are given only for firm matches. Some rows have no size entry. The others give once, few or many, or a class for an expanded clone.

J	D	size	V	CDR3	DNA
TRBJ2-1	TRBD1	NA	TRBV2	CASSGNSGGEEQFF	TGTGCCAGCAGCGGCAACTCAGGGGGAGAAGAGCAGTTCTTC
TRBJ2-7	TRBD2	NA	TRBV6-6	CASSYRGVGEQYF	TGTGCCAGCAGTTACCGGGGGGTGGGTGAGCAGTACTTC
TRBJ1-2	NA	NA	TRBV6-2/TRBV6-3	CASSGGTTSDWGYGYTF	TGTGCCAGCAGTGGAGGGACCACGAGTGACTGGGGGTATGGCTACACCTTC
TRBJ2-3	TRBD2	NA	TRBV2	CASCYDKGRGTDTQYF	TGTGCCAGCTGTTACGACAAGGGGAGGGGCACAGATACGCAGTATTTT
TRBJ1-2	TRBD1	NA	TRBV27	CASSPPLSGTGVGYTF	TGTGCCAGCAGTCCCCCCCTCTCCGGGACAGGAGTCGGCTACACCTTC
TRBJ1-2	TRBD1	NA	TRBV9	CASSVAYSGGGGYTF	TGTGCCAGCAGCGTAGCTTATTCAGGGGGTGGTGGCTACACCTTC
TRBJ2-5	TRBD2	NA	TRBV6-5	CASIRPGLAGETQYF	TGTGCCAGCATTAGACCGGGACTAGCGGGAGAGACCCAGTACTTC
TRBJ2-7	TRBD2	NA	TRBV4-2	CASSQDLPKPGLAGEIPYEQYF	TGTGCCAGCAGCCAAGATTTGCCAAAACCGGGACTAGCGGGAGAAATACCCTACGAGCAGTACTTC
TRBJ2-1	NA	NA	TRBV5-6	CASSFSSEQFF	TGTGCCAGCAGCTTTAGTAGTGAGCAGTTCTTC
TRBJ2-1	NA	NA	TRBV11-2	CASSLDAFSYNEQFF	TGTGCCAGCAGCTTAGATGCGTTCTCCTACAATGAGCAGTTCTTC
TRBJ2-7	TRBD2	NA	TRBV19	CASSRTSGVSYEQYF	TGTGCCAGTAGTAGAACTAGCGGGGTATCCTACGAGCAGTACTTC
TRBJ2-2	NA	NA	TRBV7-8	CASSPRETGELFF	TGTGCCAGCAGCCCCAGGGAAACCGGGGAGCTGTTTTTT
TRBJ2-3	TRBD2	few	TRBV7-2	CASSYSGSPDTQYF	TGTGCCAGCAGCTATAGCGGGAGCCCAGATACGCAGTATTTT
TRBJ1-1	TRBD1	NA	TRBV19	CASSSGQGGTEAFF	TGTGCCAGTAGTTCAGGGCAGGGGGGCACTGAAGCTTTCTTT
TRBJ2-5	NA	NA	TRBV12-3/TRBV12-4	CASRQGGETQYF	TGTGCCAGCAGACAGGGTGGAGAGACCCAGTACTTC
TRBJ1-4	NA	NA	TRBV3-1/TRBV3-2	CASSQHQANEKLFF	TGTGCCAGCAGCCAGCATCAGGCTAATGAAAAACTGTTTTTT
TRBJ2-7	NA	NA	TRBV28	CATRVEGTYEQYF	TGTGCCACCCGAGTGGAGGGTACCTACGAGCAGTACTTC
TRBJ2-3	NA	once	TRBV30	CAWSVLDSDSTDTQYF	TGTGCCTGGAGTGTACTGGACAGCGATAGCACAGATACGCAGTATTTT
TRBJ2-7	NA	NA	TRBV6-2/TRBV6-3	CASSNTYEQYF	TGTGCCAGCAGTAATACCTACGAGCAGTACTTC
TRBJ1-1	TRBD1	NA	TRBV5-3	CARSMGQGPGTEAFF	TGTGCCAGAAGCATGGGACAGGGACCGGGCACTGAAGCTTTCTTT
TRBJ2-2	NA	NA	TRBV27	CASSLSGAKTGELFF	TGTGCCAGCAGTCTGTCAGGGGCAAAGACCGGGGAGCTGTTTTTT
TRBJ2-5	TRBD2	once	TRBV5-5	CASSLGLAGGQETQYF	TGTGCCAGCAGCCTGGGACTAGCGGGAGGACAAGAGACCCAGTACTTC
TRBJ2-3	TRBD2	NA	TRBV3-1/TRBV3-2	CASSQTPLAGGPEDTQYF	TGTGCCAGCAGCCAAACCCCACTAGCGGGAGGGCCGGAAGATACGCAGTATTTT
TRBJ1-2	NA	NA	TRBV14	CASSQEPVGDGYTF	TGTGCCAGCAGCCAAGAGCCGGTAGGAGATGGCTACACCTTC
TRBJ1-1	TRBD1	NA	TRBV5-1	CASSSGQATMNTEAFF	TGCGCCAGCAGCAGTGGACAGGCGACTATGAACACTGAAGCTTTCTTT
TRBJ2-4	TRBD1	few	TRBV6-6	CASSPPIRMTGAKNIQYF	TGTGCCAGCAGTCCACCAATTCGGATGACAGGGGCCAAAAACATTCAGTACTTC
TRBJ1-5	NA	NA	TRBV18	CASSPPAGGGNQPQHF	TGTGCCAGCTCACCACCGGCAGGAGGGGGCAATCAGCCCCAGCATTTT
TRBJ2-2	TRBD1	NA	TRBV25-1	CASGRTGSAYGELFF	TGTGCCAGCGGACGGACAGGTTCCGCCTACGGGGAGCTGTTTTTT
TRBJ2-1	NA	NA	TRBV7-2	CASSPSQGKVEFF	TGTGCCAGCAGCCCGTCCCAGGGGAAGGTTGAGTTCTTC
TRBJ1-1	NA	NA	TRBV28	CASRHRNTEAFF	TGTGCCAGCAGGCACAGGAACACTGAAGCTTTCTTT
TRBJ2-2	TRBD2	NA	TRBV5-1	CASSTSGRNTGELFF	TGCGCCAGCAGTACTAGCGGGAGGAACACCGGGGAGCTGTTTTTT
TRBJ1-6	NA	NA	TRBV9	CASSVGGDNSPLHF	TGTGCCAGCAGCGTAGGCGGGGATAATTCACCCCTCCACTTT
TRBJ2-1	NA	NA	TRBV2	CASSGDYEQFF	TGTGCCAGCAGTGGAGACTATGAGCAGTTCTTC
TRBJ1-5	NA	NA	TRBV19	CASSWAGGQVGNQPQHF	TGTGCCAGTAGTTGGGCGGGAGGGCAGGTAGGAAATCAGCCCCAGCATTTT
TRBJ1-1	NA	once	TRBV3-1/TRBV3-2	CASSQGFGREAEAFF	TGTGCCAGCAGCCAAGGATTTGGTCGGGAGGCTGAAGCTTTCTTT
TRBJ1-1	NA	NA	TRBV6-5	CASSYGGGTEAFF	TGTGCCAGCAGTTACGGGGGAGGGACTGAAGCTTTCTTT
TRBJ2-1	TRBD1	NA	TRBV5-1	CASSPGQGNEQFF	TGCGCCAGCAGCCCTGGACAGGGCAATGAGCAGTTCTTC